The clone carrying this TCR beta chain was observed many times. The record originates from a study of identical twins. From germline, CDR1 is SQVTM and CDR2 ANQGSEA. The CDR3 consists of 14 residues. V shed 4 bases and J 3 bases; nucleotides not matched to a gene: 6. A universal primer site was created by template switching, with the cDNA bearing unique molecular identifiers. TCRdb redid the calling of the 5' RACE reads with MiXCR, one entry per CDR3 protein. The table includes more than 1.5 million distinct CDR3 sequences, less than 35% detected once. This sequence originates from a newborn girl in good health. The rearrangement uses TRBV29-1 and TRBJ2-3; 8 bases align to TRBD1. Sequencing was performed on cord blood. Here the CDR3 reads CSVGDRSRTDTQYF. Here the CDR3 DNA reads TGCAGCGTTGGGGACAGGAGCCGAACAGATACGCAGTATTTT.